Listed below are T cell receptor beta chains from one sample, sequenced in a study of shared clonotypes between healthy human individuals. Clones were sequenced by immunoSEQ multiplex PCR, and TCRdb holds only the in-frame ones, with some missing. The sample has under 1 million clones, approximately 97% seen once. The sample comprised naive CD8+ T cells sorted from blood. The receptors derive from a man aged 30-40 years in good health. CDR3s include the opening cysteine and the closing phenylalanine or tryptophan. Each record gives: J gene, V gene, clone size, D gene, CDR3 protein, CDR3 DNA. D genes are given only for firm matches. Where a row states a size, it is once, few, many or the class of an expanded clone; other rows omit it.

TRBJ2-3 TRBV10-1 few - CANLATDTQYF TGCGCCAACCTAGCCACAGATACGCAGTATTTT
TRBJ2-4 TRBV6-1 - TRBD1 CASSAWDRDHLLAKNIQYF TGTGCCAGCAGTGCCTGGGACAGGGACCACCTTCTAGCCAAAAACATTCAGTACTTC
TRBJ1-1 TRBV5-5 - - CASSTGTAEAFF TGTGCCAGCAGCACCGGGACGGCTGAAGCTTTCTTT
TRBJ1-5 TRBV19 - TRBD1 CASRIGTGGDQPQHF TGTGCCAGTAGGATAGGGACAGGGGGCGATCAGCCCCAGCATTTT
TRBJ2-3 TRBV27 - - CASSFHPQYF TGTGCCAGCAGTTTCCATCCGCAGTATTTT
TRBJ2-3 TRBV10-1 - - CASSEDRPSTDTQYF TGCGCCAGCAGTGAGGACAGGCCAAGCACAGATACGCAGTATTTT
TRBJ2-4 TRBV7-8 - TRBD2 CASSQGGGASKNIQYF TGTGCCAGCAGTCAGGGCGGGGGGGCGTCCAAAAACATTCAGTACTTC
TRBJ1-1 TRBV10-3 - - CAISESRQKNTEAFF TGTGCCATCAGTGAGTCTCGTCAGAAGAACACTGAAGCTTTCTTT
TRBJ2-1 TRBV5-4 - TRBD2 CASHREGLGNEQFF TGTGCCAGCCACCGGGAGGGGCTAGGCAATGAGCAGTTCTTC
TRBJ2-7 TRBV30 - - CAWSEHSYEQYF TGTGCCTGGAGTGAACACTCCTACGAGCAGTACTTC
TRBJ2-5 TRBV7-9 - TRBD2 CASSLSGSGETQYF TGTGCCAGCAGCCTTAGCGGGAGCGGGGAGACCCAGTACTTC
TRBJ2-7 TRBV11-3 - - CASSHSGRIEQYF TGTGCCAGCAGTCATTCGGGACGTATCGAGCAGTACTTC
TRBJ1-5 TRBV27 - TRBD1 CASSTTGGLSQPQHF TGTGCCAGCTCCACGACAGGGGGCTTGTCTCAGCCCCAGCATTTT
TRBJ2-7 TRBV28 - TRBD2 CASSYGGSKAGGYEQYF TGTGCCAGCAGTTATGGGGGCTCGAAAGCGGGAGGATACGAGCAGTACTTC
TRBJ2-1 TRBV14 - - CASGSPHNEQFF TGTGCCAGCGGGAGCCCTCACAATGAGCAGTTCTTC
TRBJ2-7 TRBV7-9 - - CASSLQPEADEQYF TGTGCCAGCAGCTTACAGCCGGAAGCCGACGAGCAGTACTTC
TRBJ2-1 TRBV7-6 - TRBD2 CASSFAAGTSGRRGSHEQFF TGTGCCAGCAGCTTTGCCGCCGGGACTAGCGGGAGGAGGGGTTCTCATGAGCAGTTCTTC
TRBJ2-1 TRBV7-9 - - CASSLRAVVEQFF TGTGCCAGCAGCTTAAGGGCCGTCGTGGAGCAGTTCTTC
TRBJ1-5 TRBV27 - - CASSPQGPNQPQHF TGTGCCAGCAGTCCACAGGGACCCAATCAGCCCCAGCATTTT
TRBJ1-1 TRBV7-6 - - CASSLVGGSLNTEAFF TGTGCCAGCAGCTTAGTAGGGGGGTCATTGAACACTGAAGCTTTCTTT
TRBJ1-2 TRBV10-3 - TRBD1 CAIMSGPDRGTYGYTF TGTGCCATCATGAGCGGGCCGGACAGGGGGACCTATGGCTACACCTTC
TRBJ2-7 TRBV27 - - CASSHTGTQTYEQYF TGTGCCAGCAGTCACACCGGGACGCAGACCTACGAGCAGTACTTC
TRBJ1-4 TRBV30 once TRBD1 CAQRDRANEKLFF TGTGCCCAACGGGACAGGGCAAATGAAAAACTGTTTTTT
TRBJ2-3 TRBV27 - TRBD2 CASSARLAGEGGTDTQYF TGTGCCAGCAGTGCCCGACTAGCGGGAGAGGGGGGCACAGATACGCAGTATTTT
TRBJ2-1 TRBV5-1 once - CASSLRTGSVRDNEQFF TGCGCCAGCAGCTTGAGAACGGGTAGCGTAAGAGACAATGAGCAGTTCTTC
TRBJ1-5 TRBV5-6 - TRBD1 CASSLGQGSHQPQHF TGTGCCAGCAGCTTGGGACAGGGGTCTCATCAGCCCCAGCATTTT
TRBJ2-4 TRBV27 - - CASSSLGPGNIQYF TGTGCCAGCAGTTCCCTTGGGCCCGGGAACATTCAGTACTTC
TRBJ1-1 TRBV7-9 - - CASSHASGEAFF TGTGCCAGCAGCCACGCATCGGGTGAAGCTTTCTTT
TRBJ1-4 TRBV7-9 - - CASTPRGNRDEKLFF TGTGCCAGCACCCCCAGGGGCAATAGAGATGAAAAACTGTTTTTT
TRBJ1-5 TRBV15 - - CATSTSGNQPQHF TGTGCCACCAGCACCTCAGGGAATCAGCCCCAGCATTTT
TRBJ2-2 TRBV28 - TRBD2 CASTPAGDINGELFF TGTGCCAGCACCCCAGCGGGAGATATTAACGGGGAGCTGTTTTTT
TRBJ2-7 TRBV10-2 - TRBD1 CASLFPDRSSYEQYF TGCGCCAGCCTATTCCCGGACAGGAGCTCCTACGAGCAGTACTTC
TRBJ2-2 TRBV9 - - CASSPGTGGRTGELFF TGTGCCAGCAGCCCCGGTACCGGGGGGCGAACCGGGGAGCTGTTTTTT
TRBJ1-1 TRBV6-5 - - CASSLANTEAFF TGTGCCAGCAGCCTTGCTAACACTGAAGCTTTCTTT
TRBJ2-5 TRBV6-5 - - CASSWNRQNQETQYF TGTGCCAGCAGTTGGAATCGACAGAACCAAGAGACCCAGTACTTC
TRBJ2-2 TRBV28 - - CASGSGGRVNTGELFF TGTGCCAGCGGCTCAGGGGGGCGCGTTAACACCGGGGAGCTGTTTTTT